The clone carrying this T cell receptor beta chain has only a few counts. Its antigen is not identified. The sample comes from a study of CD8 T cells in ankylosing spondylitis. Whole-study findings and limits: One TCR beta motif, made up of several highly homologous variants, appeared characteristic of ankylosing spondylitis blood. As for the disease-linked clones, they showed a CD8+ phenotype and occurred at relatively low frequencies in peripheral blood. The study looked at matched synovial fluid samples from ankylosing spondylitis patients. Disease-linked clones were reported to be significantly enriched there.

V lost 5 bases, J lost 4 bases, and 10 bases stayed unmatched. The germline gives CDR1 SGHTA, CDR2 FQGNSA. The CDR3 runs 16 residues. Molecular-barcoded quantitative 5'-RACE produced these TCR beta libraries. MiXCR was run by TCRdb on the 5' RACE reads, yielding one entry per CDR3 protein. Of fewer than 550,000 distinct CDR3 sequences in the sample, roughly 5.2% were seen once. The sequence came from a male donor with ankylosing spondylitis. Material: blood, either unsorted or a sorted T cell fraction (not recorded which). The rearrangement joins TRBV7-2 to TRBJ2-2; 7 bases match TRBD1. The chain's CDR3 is CASSPYRGTGTGELFF. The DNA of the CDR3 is TGTGCCAGCAGCCCCTACAGGGGAACAGGCACCGGGGAGCTGTTTTTT.